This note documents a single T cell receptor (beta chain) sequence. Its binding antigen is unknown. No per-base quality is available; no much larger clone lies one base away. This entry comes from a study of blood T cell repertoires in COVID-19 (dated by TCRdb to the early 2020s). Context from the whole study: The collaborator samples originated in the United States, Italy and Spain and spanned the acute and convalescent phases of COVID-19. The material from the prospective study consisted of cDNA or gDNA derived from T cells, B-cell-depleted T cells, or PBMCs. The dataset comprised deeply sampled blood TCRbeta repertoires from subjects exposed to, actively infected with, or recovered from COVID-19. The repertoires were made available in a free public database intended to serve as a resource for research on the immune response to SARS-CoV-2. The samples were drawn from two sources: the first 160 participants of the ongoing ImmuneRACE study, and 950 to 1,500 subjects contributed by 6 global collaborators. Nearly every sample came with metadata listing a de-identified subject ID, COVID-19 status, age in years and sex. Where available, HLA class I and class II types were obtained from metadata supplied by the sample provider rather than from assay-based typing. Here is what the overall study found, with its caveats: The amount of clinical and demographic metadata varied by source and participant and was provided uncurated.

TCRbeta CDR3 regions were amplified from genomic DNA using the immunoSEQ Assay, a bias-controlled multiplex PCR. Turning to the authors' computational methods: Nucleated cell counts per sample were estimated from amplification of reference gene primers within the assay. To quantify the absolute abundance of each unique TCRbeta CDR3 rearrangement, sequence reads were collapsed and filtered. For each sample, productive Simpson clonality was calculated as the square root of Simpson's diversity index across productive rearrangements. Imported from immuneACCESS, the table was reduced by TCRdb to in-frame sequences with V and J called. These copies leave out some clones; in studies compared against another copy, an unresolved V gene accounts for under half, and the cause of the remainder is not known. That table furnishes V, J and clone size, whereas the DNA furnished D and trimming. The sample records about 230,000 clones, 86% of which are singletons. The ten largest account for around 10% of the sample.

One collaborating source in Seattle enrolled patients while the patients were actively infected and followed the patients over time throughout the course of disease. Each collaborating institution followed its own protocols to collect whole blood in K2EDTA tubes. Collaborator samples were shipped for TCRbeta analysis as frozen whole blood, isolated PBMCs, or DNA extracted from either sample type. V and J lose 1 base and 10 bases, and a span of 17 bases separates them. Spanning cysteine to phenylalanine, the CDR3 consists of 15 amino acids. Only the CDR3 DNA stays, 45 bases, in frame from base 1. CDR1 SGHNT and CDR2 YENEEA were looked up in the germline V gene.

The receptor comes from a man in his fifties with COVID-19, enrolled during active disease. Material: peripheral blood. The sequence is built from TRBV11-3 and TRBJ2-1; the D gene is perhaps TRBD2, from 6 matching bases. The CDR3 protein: CASSLAPTLASEQFF. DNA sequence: TGTGCCAGCAGCTTAGCTCCGACACTAGCAAGCGAGCAGTTCTTC.